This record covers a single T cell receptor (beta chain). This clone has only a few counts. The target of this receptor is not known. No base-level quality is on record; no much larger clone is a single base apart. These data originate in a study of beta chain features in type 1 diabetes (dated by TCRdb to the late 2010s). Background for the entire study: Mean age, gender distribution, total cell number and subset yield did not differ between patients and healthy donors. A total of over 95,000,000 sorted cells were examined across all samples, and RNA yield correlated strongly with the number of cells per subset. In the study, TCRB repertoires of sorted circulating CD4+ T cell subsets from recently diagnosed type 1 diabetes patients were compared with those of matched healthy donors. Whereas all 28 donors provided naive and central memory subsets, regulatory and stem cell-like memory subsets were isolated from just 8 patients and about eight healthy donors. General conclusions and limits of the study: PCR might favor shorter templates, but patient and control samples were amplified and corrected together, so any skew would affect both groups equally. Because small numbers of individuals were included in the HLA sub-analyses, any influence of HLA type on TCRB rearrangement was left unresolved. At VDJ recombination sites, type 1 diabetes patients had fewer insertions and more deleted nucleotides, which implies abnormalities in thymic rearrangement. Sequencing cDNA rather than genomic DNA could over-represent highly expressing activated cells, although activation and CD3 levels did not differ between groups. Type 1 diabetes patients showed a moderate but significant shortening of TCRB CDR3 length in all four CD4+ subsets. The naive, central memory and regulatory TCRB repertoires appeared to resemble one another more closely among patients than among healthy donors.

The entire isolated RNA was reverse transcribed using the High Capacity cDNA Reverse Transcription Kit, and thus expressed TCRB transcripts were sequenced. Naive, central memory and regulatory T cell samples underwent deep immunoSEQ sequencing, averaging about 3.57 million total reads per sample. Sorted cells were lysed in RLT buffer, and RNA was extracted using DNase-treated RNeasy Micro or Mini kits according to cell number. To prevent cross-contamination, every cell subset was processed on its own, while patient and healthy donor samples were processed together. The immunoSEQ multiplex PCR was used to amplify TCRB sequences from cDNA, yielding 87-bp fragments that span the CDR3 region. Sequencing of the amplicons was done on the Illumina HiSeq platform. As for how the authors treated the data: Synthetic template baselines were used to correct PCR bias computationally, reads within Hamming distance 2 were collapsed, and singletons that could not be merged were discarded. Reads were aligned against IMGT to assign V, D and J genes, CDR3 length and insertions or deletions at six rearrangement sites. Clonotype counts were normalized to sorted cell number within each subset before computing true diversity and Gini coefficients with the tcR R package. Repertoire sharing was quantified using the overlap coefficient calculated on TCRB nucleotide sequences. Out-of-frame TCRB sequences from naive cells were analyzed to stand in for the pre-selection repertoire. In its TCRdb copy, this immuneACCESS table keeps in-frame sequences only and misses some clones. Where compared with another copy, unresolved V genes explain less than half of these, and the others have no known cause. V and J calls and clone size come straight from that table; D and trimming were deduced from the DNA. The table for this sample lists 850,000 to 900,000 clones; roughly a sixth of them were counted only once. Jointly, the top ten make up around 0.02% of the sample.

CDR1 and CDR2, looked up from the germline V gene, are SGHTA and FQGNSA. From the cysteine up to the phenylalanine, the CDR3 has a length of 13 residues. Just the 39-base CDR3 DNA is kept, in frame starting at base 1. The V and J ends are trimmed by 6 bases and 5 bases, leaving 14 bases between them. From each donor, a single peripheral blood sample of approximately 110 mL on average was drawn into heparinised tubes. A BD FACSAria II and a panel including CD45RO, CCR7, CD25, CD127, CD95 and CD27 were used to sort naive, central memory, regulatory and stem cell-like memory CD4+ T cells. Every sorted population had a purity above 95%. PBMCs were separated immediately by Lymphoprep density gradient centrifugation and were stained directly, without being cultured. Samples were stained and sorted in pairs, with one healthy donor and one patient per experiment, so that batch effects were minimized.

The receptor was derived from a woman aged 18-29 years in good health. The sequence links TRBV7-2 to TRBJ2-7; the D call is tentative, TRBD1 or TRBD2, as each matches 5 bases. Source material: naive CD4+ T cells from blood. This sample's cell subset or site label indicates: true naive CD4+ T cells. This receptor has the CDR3 CASRDPGTNEQYF. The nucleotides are TGTGCCAGCAGGGACCCCGGGACCAACGAGCAGTACTTC.